This T cell receptor beta chain was recovered during a study of early stage breast cancer tumors listed by TCRdb under 2017. For the wider study: Of the roughly 17 invasive breast tumors, 12 to 13 were found to be estrogen receptor-positive, progesterone receptor-positive and HER2-negative. Of the roughly 12 ER+/PR+/HER2- tumors, eight were classified as invasive ductal carcinomas and four as invasive lobular carcinomas. The average read coverage per sample was around 9.1-fold. Across all samples, more than 2.5 million templates representing about 1,100,000 unique clonotypes were detected.

This clone was detected once. The clone's antigen remains unknown. Nothing much larger sits one base from this clone, and base qualities are not available. The investigation overall reported the following: Repertoires from blood and normal breast were more alike than repertoires from blood and tumor, and in about 85% of the 16 patients, comparing each tissue with blood separated tumor from normal. Chain pairing and functional markers such as CD4, CD8 and FOXP3 were missed by bulk genomic DNA sequencing of unsorted cells. Compared with adjacent normal breast tissue, tumors had higher clonality and around 2.5-fold greater T cell density. Enriched TCRB sequences shared across patients were mostly commonly generated sequences, unlikely to play an important role in the tumor microenvironment. Because the cohort was small, a breakdown by tumor subtype could not be done.

Based on the germline V gene, the CDR1 and CDR2 sequences are SGHTA and FQGTGA. The junction shows trimming of 5 bases on V and 0 bases on J, plus 14 bases between the germline ends. The CDR3 starts with the cysteine, ends with the phenylalanine, and has 16 residues. Kept here is only the CDR3 DNA, which spans 48 bases and is read in frame from base 1. The study profiled bulk TCR beta-chain repertoires in matched peripheral blood, tumor and adjacent normal breast tissue taken from some 17 patients with early-stage breast cancer. Before surgery, roughly 4.5-11 mL of whole blood was collected in EDTA tubes and processed within 2 hours. Peripheral blood mononuclear cells were isolated by Ficoll-Paque centrifugation in SepMate-50 tubes. For storage in liquid nitrogen, PBMCs were cryopreserved as aliquots of about 1.9 to 4 million cells in roughly 90% FBS with about 10% DMSO. The Qiagen AllPrep DNA/RNA Mini kit was used to extract genomic DNA.

Every sample was amplified as two independent genomic DNA replicates, using 0.5 to 0.6 ug for blood and roughly 1.6 ug for tumor or normal breast. TCRB sequencing of genomic DNA was carried out with the ImmunoSeq Intro kit according to the manufacturer's instructions. The multiplex PCR ran for 30 to 35 cycles using proprietary primers and spike-in control sequences for absolute quantification. Single-end 150-bp reads were used to sequence an 87-bp fragment spanning the CDR3 plus the flanking V and J genes. Each lane of an Illumina MiSeq running version 3.0 chemistry carried seven multiplexed samples, with two replicates apiece. The paper's processing steps were these. The vendor's proprietary pipeline handled the raw data processing, merging both replicates into a single result for each sample. Productive rearrangements sharing the V-gene family, CDR3 amino acid sequence and J-gene segment were defined as clonotypes. Clonality was calculated as 1 minus the normalized Shannon entropy (Pielou evenness) of TCRB abundances. To estimate T cell density, the total number of templates was divided by the input cell count, which was inferred from how much DNA went in. Recon, run with its default parameters, was used to estimate overall repertoire diversity and clonality. Tumor-enriched clonotypes were defined as having over 0.1% abundance in tumor and at least 32-fold higher abundance than in normal breast. TCRdb holds this immuneACCESS table with in-frame rearrangements only. Some clones are missing; in checked studies, unresolved V genes explain under half, and the rest has no known cause. Clone size and V and J calls were adopted from that table, with D and trimming inferred from the DNA. Here the sample has tens of thousands of clones; under 95% occur a single time. More than 4% of the sample is taken by the ten largest.

The V gene is TRBV7-3 and the J gene is TRBJ2-1; D gene: possibly TRBD2, on 5 matching bases. The TCR comes from an older person with breast cancer. The sequencing input was blood. CDR3 sequence: CASSHGSRASYNEQFF. The nucleotides read TGTGCCAGCAGCCATGGTTCGCGGGCCTCCTACAATGAGCAGTTCTTC.